These 24 T cell receptor beta chains were sequenced from one sample in a study of cytomegalovirus exposure and HLA in healthy donors. The PCR employed 60 Vbeta primers together with 13 Jbeta primers. Produced via immunoSEQ multiplex PCR; TCRdb's table is partial and in-frame only. In all, the sample yields 140,000 to 150,000 clones. Sequenced sample: PBMCs. The receptors were gathered from a male donor in good health and CMV-seronegative.

V gene TRBV19 combines with J gene TRBJ2-5, with D perhaps TRBD2 (6 bases). Trimming took off 3 bases at V and 10 bases at J, with 15 bases between the two ends. CDR1 and CDR2 from the germline V gene are LNHDA and SQIVND (reference sequence). CDR3 length equals 13 residues. CDR3 loop: CASSIGGEPGQYF. The CDR3 DNA reads TGTGCCAGTAGTATCGGCGGGGAGCCCGGCCAGTACTTC.

The chain employs TRBV6-1 and TRBJ2-7, with 9 bases that match TRBD2. There are 15 residues in the CDR3. Trimming removed 3 bases from V and 6 bases from J; junction bases left unmatched: 9. The germline V gene encodes CDR1 MNHNS and CDR2 SASEGT. The CDR3 reads CASSDSAGGPGEQYF. CDR3 DNA sequence: TGTGCCAGCAGTGACTCGGCGGGAGGGCCAGGCGAGCAGTACTTC.

This chain links TRBV6-6 with TRBJ1-2; 9 bases agree with TRBD1. The CDR3 extends over 15 amino acids. V lost 5 bases to trimming and J lost 4 bases; unmatched junction nucleotides: 8. Germline V CDR1 and CDR2: MNHNY, SVGAGI (reference sequence). CDR3 in amino acids: CASSPGQGGFYGYTF. DNA for the CDR3: TGTGCCAGCAGTCCGGGACAGGGTGGGTTCTATGGCTACACCTTC.

This chain links TRBV10-3 with TRBJ1-5, with a possible D match to TRBD1 (5 bases). This CDR3 has 17 residues. V gave up 0 bases and J gave up 2 bases, with 14 bases separating them. CDR1 is ENHRY, CDR2 SYGVKD, per germline. Here the CDR3 reads CAISESSGTPGNQPQHF. CDR3 bases: TGTGCCATCAGTGAGTCGAGCGGGACCCCTGGCAATCAGCCCCAGCATTTT.

The chain has TRBV5-1 and TRBJ2-1, with 11 bases that match TRBD2. V was pared by 4 bases and J by 0 bases, with 9 bases of the junction left unmatched. This CDR3 region has 18 residues. CDR1 is SGHRS and CDR2 is YFSETQ in the germline V gene. The CDR3 nucleotides are TGCGCCAGCAGCCCGGGGGGACTAGCGGAGAGCTCCTACAATGAGCAGTTCTTC. It translates to CASSPGGLAESSYNEQFF.

This rearrangement joins TRBV28 to TRBJ1-5; no firm D call. The CDR3 loop spans 15 amino acids. Per the germline V gene, CDR1 is MDHEN and CDR2 is SYDVKM. Trimming cost V 10 bases and J 4 bases, with 20 bases left between them. The CDR3 protein is CATDVLAGRNQPQHF. CDR3 bases: TGTGCCACAGACGTCCTGGCAGGCCGAAATCAGCCCCAGCATTTT.

V usage is TRBV4-2 and J usage is TRBJ2-1, with D possibly being TRBD1 (5 bases). The germline V gene encodes CDR1 LGHNA and CDR2 YNFKEQ. The CDR3 is 16 amino acids. V lost 0 bases to trimming and J lost 0 bases, with 9 bases between them. The DNA of the CDR3 is TGTGCCAGCAGCCAAGAGTGGGGCGACTCCTACAATGAGCAGTTCTTC. It is translated as CASSQEWGDSYNEQFF.

The chain couples TRBV4-2 to TRBJ2-2; weak D call: TRBD2 (6 bases). CDR3 size: 16 residues. V was shortened by 0 bases and J by 0 bases, with 8 bases between the two germline ends. Germline CDR1 LGHNA, CDR2 YNFKEQ. The CDR3 region has the DNA TGTGCCAGCAGCCAAGAGGGGGGAACGAACACCGGGGAGCTGTTTTTT. Its protein product is CASSQEGGTNTGELFF.

The J gene is TRBJ2-7, the V gene TRBV11-2; D is possibly TRBD2 (5 bases). V was shortened by 1 base and J by 1 base, with 17 bases between the two germline ends. CDR1 SGHAT and CDR2 FQNNGV come from the germline V gene. CDR3 length: 17 amino acids. CDR3 sequence (DNA): TGTGCCAGCAGCTTAGTGTTTAGGGCAGGCGGGTCCTACGAGCAGTACTTC. The encoded protein is CASSLVFRAGGSYEQYF. The full variable domain, with the rest looked up from reference TRBV11-2 and TRBJ2-7, is EAGVAQSPRYKIIEKRQSVAFWCNPISGHATLYWYQQILGQGPKLLIQFQNNGVVDDSQLPKDRFSAERLKGVDSTLKIQPAKLEDSAVYLCASSLVFRAGGSYEQYFGPGTRLTVT.

The V and J genes are TRBV30 and TRBJ2-7, with D tentatively TRBD2 (5 bases). The V and J ends lost 4 bases and 11 bases respectively, with 21 bases between them. Germline CDR1 and CDR2: GTSNPN and SVGIG (reference sequence). The CDR3 spans 13 residues. CDR3 residues: CAWTLTLGTGEYF. The CDR3 DNA sequence: TGTGCCTGGACCCTGACCCTTGGAACCGGGGAGTACTTC.

The chain has TRBV5-4 and TRBJ2-7; D possibly corresponds to TRBD2 (6 bases). CDR3 length: 16 residues. CDR1 SGHNT and CDR2 YYREEE come from the germline V gene (reference sequence). Trimming stripped 4 bases from V and 6 bases from J, with 23 bases between. The CDR3 region is CASSRSIAGGSREQYF. In nucleotides, the CDR3 is TGTGCCAGCAGCCGTTCCATTGCCGGGGGAAGTCGCGAGCAGTACTTC.

The chain links TRBV5-1 to TRBJ1-4; D gene unclear. Trimming pared 0 bases from V and 8 bases from J, leaving 17 bases between. CDR3 length: 16 amino acids. Germline CDR1 is SGHRS and CDR2 is YFSETQ. CDR3 sequence: CASSLGSQELGEKLFF. CDR3 nucleotides: TGCGCCAGCAGCTTGGGGTCCCAGGAACTTGGAGAAAAACTGTTTTTT.

The chain employs TRBV5-4 and TRBJ1-1; D is uncertain. The CDR3 covers 15 residues. V was cut by 5 bases and J by 4 bases, with 18 bases left in between. The germline gives CDR1 SGHNT, CDR2 YYREEE (reference sequence). The CDR3, as DNA: TGTGCCAGCAGTCCTAGGGAGGGCGGCAGCACTGAAGCTTTCTTT. This gives the protein CASSPREGGSTEAFF.

The chain joins TRBV19 to TRBJ1-1; D perhaps matches TRBD1 (6 bases). Germline V CDR1 and CDR2: LNHDA, SQIVND (reference sequence). This CDR3 region has 15 residues. Trimming removed 7 bases at V and 5 bases at J, with 20 bases between. The CDR3 loop is CASNDGGAPWTEAFF. The DNA for the CDR3 is TGTGCCAGTAACGATGGGGGGGCACCATGGACTGAAGCTTTCTTT. Full variable domain (outside the CDR3, taken from reference TRBV19 and TRBJ1-1): DGGITQSPKYLFRKEGQNVTLSCEQNLNHDAMYWYRQDPGQGLRLIYYSQIVNDFQKGDIAEGYSVSREKKESFPLTVTSAQKNPTAFYLCASNDGGAPWTEAFFGQGTRLTVV.

The chain couples TRBV18 to TRBJ1-3, with D unresolved. Germline V gene lookup returns CDR1 KGHSH and CDR2 LQKENI. The V and J ends lost 4 bases and 2 bases respectively, with 15 bases between them. CDR3 size: 16 residues. The CDR3 sequence is CASSRYRGKPGNTIYF. DNA for the CDR3: TGTGCCAGCTCACGATACCGGGGAAAACCTGGAAACACCATATATTTT.

The rearrangement uses TRBV5-1 and TRBJ1-2; D is undetermined. The CDR3 totals 12 residues. Trimming shortened V by 4 bases and J by 8 bases, and 12 bases separated the two germline ends. Looked up from germline, CDR1 is SGHRS and CDR2 is YFSETQ. CDR3 protein: CASSHTYQGYTF. For the CDR3, the DNA is TGCGCCAGCAGCCATACCTACCAAGGCTACACCTTC.

The chain is built from TRBV7-6 and TRBJ1-2, with D possibly being TRBD1 (5 bases). Germline V gives CDR1 SGHVS, CDR2 FNYEAQ. The CDR3 totals 15 residues. The V end was cut by 4 bases, the J end by 4 bases, with 16 bases between. The DNA for the CDR3 is TGTGCCAGCAGCTCAGGGCAGGCGCCAGGCTATGGCTACACCTTC. It is translated as CASSSGQAPGYGYTF.

The gene calls are TRBV6-6 and TRBJ1-2; TRBD1 might be the D (5 bases). The V end lost 2 bases, the J end lost 8 bases, and 9 bases lay between the germline ends. CDR3 size: 12 residues. Looked up from germline, CDR1 is MNHNY and CDR2 is SVGAGI (reference sequence). The CDR3: CASSYQGGGYTF. CDR3 nucleotides: TGTGCCAGCAGTTACCAGGGAGGGGGCTACACCTTC.

The V gene is TRBV5-6, the J gene TRBJ2-2, with D unresolved. Per the germline V gene, CDR1 is SGHDT and CDR2 is YYEEEE. Trimming stripped 0 bases from V and 1 base from J, with 4 bases between. The CDR3 has 14 amino acids. CDR3 in DNA: TGTGCCAGCAGCTTGGGACAGAACACCGGGGAGCTGTTTTTT. It translates to CASSLGQNTGELFF.

The V call is TRBV10-1, the J call TRBJ2-7, with TRBD1 identical over 7 bases. The CDR3 covers 14 residues. CDR1 and CDR2 (germline): WNHNN, SYGVQD (reference sequence). V dropped 2 bases and J dropped 4; count of bases not matched to a gene: 5. The CDR3 DNA sequence: TGCGCCAGCAGTGAGGCAGGGGGATCATACGAGCAGTACTTC. Translated: CASSEAGGSYEQYF.

The J gene is TRBJ2-1, the V gene TRBV5-1; D is perhaps TRBD1 (6 bases). Germline V gives CDR1 SGHRS, CDR2 YFSETQ. V gave up 1 base and J gave up 7 bases, with 12 bases separating them. This CDR3 comprises 14 residues. The CDR3 sequence is CASSLLTGVNEQFF. Here the CDR3 DNA reads TGCGCCAGCAGCTTGTTGACAGGTGTGAATGAGCAGTTCTTC.

A remark on this clone: The identical CDR3 is also encoded by other nucleotide sequences in the sample. This chain links TRBV9 with TRBJ1-1, with D unresolved. V was trimmed by 0 bases and J by 1 base, leaving 4 bases between them. Germline values: CDR1 SGDLS, CDR2 YYNGEE. The CDR3 length is 13 residues. CDR3 nucleotides: TGTGCCAGCAGCGTAGCAGGGAACACTGAAGCTTTCTTT. Amino acid sequence: CASSVAGNTEAFF.

CDR3 region: CASMRGGAKNIQYF. The CDR3 region has the DNA TGTGCCAGTATGAGGGGGGGAGCCAAAAACATTCAGTACTTC. The rearrangement links TRBV19 to TRBJ2-4; D perhaps matches TRBD2 (7 bases). Germline V gene sequence: CDR1 LNHDA, CDR2 SQIVND (reference sequence). The CDR3 has 14 amino acids. Trimming shortened V by 7 bases and J by 0 bases, and 10 bases separated the two germline ends.

The V and J genes are TRBV19 and TRBJ2-7, with TRBD1 matching over 9 bases. The CDR3 extends over 13 amino acids. Germline lookup yields CDR1 LNHDA and CDR2 SQIVND (reference sequence). V lost 6 bases to trimming and J lost 2 bases; unmatched junction nucleotides: 2. This CDR3 reads CASRQGATYEQYF. As DNA, the CDR3 is TGTGCCAGTAGACAGGGGGCCACCTACGAGCAGTACTTC.